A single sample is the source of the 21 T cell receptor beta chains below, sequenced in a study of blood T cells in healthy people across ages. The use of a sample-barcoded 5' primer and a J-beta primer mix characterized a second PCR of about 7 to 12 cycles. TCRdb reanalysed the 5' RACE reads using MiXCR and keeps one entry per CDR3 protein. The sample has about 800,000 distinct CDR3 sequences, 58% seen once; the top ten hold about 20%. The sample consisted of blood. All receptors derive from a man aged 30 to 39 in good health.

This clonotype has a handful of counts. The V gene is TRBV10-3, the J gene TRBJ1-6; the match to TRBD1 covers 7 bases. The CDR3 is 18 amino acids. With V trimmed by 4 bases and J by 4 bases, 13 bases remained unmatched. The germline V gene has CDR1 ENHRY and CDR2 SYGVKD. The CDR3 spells CAISAGEPGQTYNSPLHF. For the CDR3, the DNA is TGTGCCATCAGTGCTGGAGAGCCGGGACAGACATATAATTCACCCCTCCACTTT.

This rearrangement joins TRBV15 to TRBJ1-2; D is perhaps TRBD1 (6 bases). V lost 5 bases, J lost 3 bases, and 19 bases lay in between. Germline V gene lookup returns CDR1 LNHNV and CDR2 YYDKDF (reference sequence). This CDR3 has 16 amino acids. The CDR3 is CATSDKPGGGYYGYTF. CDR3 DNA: TGTGCCACCAGCGATAAACCTGGAGGGGGATACTATGGCTACACCTTC.

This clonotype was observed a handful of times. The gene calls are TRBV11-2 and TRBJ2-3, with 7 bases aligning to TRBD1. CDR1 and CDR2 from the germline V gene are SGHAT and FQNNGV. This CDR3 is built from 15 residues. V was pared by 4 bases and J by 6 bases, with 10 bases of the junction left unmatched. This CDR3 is CASSWDRAPGDTQYF. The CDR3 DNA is TGTGCCAGCAGCTGGGACAGAGCCCCCGGCGATACGCAGTATTTT.

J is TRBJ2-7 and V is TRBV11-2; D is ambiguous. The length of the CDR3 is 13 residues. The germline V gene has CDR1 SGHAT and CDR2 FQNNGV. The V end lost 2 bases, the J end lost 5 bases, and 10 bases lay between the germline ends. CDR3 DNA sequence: TGTGCCAGCAGCTTATTTTTAGTTGACGAGCAGTACTTC. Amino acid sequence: CASSLFLVDEQYF.

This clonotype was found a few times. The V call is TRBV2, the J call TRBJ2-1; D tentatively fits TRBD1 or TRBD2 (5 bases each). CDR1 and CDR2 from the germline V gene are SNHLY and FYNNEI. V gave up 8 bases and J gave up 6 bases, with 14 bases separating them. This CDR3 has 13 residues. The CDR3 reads CASSGLAGNEQFF. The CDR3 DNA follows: TGTGCCAGCTCAGGGCTCGCGGGCAATGAGCAGTTCTTC.

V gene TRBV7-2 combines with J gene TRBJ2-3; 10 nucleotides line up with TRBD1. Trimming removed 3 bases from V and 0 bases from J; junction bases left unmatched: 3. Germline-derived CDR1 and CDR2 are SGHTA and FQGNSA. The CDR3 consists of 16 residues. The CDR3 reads CASSFRQGASTDTQYF. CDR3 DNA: TGTGCCAGCAGCTTCCGACAGGGGGCAAGCACAGATACGCAGTATTTT.

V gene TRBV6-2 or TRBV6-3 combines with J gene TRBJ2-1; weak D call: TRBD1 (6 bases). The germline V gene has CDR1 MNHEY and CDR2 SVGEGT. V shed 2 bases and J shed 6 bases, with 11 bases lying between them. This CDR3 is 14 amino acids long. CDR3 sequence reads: CASSYDGGGNEQFF. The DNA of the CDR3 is TGTGCCAGCAGTTACGATGGGGGCGGCAATGAGCAGTTCTTC.

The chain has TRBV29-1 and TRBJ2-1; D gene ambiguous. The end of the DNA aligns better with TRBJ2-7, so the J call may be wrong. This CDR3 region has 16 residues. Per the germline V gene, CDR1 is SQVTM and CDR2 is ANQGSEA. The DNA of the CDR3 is TGCAGCGTTGAAGATTCTTCCCTAATTGGATACAATGAGCAGTACTTC. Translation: CSVEDSSLIGYNEQYF.

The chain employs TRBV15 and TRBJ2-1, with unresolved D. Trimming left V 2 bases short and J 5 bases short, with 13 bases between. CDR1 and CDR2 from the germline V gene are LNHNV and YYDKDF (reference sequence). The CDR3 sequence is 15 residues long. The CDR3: CATSRKVSDNNEQFF. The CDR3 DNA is TGTGCCACCAGCAGAAAGGTCAGCGACAACAATGAGCAGTTCTTC.

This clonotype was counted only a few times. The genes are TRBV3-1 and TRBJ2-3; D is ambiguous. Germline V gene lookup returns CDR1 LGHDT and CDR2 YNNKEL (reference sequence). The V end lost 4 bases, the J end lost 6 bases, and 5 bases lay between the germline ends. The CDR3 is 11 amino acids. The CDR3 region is CASSLMDTQYF. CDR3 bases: TGTGCCAGCAGCCTGATGGATACGCAGTATTTT.

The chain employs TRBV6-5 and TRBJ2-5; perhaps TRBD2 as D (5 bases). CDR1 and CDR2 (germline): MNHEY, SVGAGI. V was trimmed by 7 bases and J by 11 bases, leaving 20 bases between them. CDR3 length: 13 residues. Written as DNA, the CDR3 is TGTGCCAGCAAGGTCGGCCCTTCATGGGAGCAGTACTTC. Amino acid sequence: CASKVGPSWEQYF.

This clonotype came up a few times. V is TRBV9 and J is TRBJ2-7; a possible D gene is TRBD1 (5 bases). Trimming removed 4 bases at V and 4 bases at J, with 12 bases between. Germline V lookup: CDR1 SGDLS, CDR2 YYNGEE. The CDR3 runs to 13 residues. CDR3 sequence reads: CASSRGRQYEQYF. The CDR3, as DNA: TGTGCCAGCAGCAGGGGCAGGCAATACGAGCAGTACTTC.

The CDR3 region has the DNA TGTGCCAGCAGCACCGGACAGGCTGATGTCTACACCTTC. It encodes CASSTGQADVYTF. The chain carries TRBV7-2 and TRBJ1-2, with 7 bases matching TRBD1. The length of the CDR3 is 13 residues. Unmatched junction bases numbered 10, after V lost 5 bases and J lost 10 bases. In germline, CDR1 is SGHTA, CDR2 FQGNSA.

CDR3 loop: CASSEQLAGFYNEQFF. CDR3 coding DNA: TGCGCCAGCAGTGAGCAGCTAGCGGGCTTCTACAATGAGCAGTTCTTC. The rearrangement links TRBV5-1 to TRBJ2-1, with TRBD2 identical over 8 bases. Unmatched junction bases numbered 10, after V lost 5 bases and J lost 3 bases. The germline CDR1 and CDR2 sequences are SGHRS and YFSETQ. The CDR3 contains 16 residues.

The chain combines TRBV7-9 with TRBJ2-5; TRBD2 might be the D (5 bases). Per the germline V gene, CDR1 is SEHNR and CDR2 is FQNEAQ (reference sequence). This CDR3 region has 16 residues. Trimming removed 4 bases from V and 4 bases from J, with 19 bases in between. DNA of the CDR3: TGTGCCAGCAGCTCCTCCGGGGTGGCAGGCGGAGAGACCCAGTACTTC. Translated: CASSSSGVAGGETQYF.

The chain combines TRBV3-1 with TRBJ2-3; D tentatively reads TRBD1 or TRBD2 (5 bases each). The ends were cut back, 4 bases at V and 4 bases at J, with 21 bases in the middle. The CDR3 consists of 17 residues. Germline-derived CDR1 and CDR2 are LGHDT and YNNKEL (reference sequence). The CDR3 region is CASSRVSQGGGSDTQYF. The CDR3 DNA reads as TGTGCCAGCAGCCGCGTTTCTCAGGGTGGAGGATCAGATACGCAGTATTTT.

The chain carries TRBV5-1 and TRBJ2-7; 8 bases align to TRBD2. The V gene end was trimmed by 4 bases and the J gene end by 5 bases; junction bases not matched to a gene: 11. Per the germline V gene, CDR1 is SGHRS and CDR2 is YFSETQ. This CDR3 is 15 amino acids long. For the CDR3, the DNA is TGCGCCAGCAGCACAGTTACCGGGGGGGGCGACGAGCAGTACTTC. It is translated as CASSTVTGGGDEQYF.

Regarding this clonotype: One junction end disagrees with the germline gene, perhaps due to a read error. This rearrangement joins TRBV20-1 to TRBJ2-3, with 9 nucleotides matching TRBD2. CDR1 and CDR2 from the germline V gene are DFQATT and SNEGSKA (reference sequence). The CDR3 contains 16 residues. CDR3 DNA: TGCAGTGCTAGAGAATTTGCGGGAGGGCGCACAGGTACGCAGTATTTT. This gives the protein CSAREFAGGRTGTQYF.

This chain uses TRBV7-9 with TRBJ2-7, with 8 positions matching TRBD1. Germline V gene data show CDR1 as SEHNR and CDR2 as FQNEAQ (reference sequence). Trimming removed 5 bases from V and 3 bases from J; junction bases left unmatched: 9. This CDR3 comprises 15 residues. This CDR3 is CASSRRTGLNYEQYF. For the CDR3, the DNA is TGTGCCAGCAGCCGACGGACAGGGTTAAACTACGAGCAGTACTTC.

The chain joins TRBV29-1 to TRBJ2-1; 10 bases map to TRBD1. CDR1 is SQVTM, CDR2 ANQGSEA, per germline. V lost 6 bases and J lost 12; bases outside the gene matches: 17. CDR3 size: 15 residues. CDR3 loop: CSVSTTGGAGNWQFF. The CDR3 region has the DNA TGCAGCGTCTCCACGACAGGGGGCGCCGGAAATTGGCAGTTCTTC.

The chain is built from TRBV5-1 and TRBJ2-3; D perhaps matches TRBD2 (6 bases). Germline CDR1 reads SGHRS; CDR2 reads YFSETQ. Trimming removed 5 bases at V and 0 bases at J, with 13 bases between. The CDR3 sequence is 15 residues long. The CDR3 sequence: CASSVDGTSTDTQYF. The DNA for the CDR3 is TGCGCCAGCAGTGTAGACGGGACTAGCACAGATACGCAGTATTTT.